Presented here are 12 T cell receptor beta chains from one specimen sequenced in a study of OX40 agonist ivuxolimab in advanced cancers. TCRdb's table, derived via immunoSEQ multiplex PCR, lists solely in-frame clones and lacks some. The top ten hold around 5.9% of the sample, which has fewer than 70,000 clones, roughly 82% seen once. The specimen was CD4+ or CD8+ T cells sorted from blood, collected in a trial of the OX40 agonist ivuxolimab. The source of these receptors is an adult with an advanced solid tumor such as melanoma, head and neck, liver or kidney cancer.

The gene calls are TRBV2 and TRBJ1-2; TRBD1 matches at 9 bases. The V gene end was trimmed by 5 bases and the J gene end by 6 bases; junction bases not matched to a gene: 4. The CDR3 spans 13 residues. Germline V gene data show CDR1 as SNHLY and CDR2 as FYNNEI. The CDR3 bases are TGTGCCAGCAGTCAAGACAGGGGGGATGGCTACACCTTC. It translates to CASSQDRGDGYTF.

The gene calls are TRBV5-5 and TRBJ1-6; 7 bases are shared with TRBD1. With V trimmed by 4 bases and J by 7 bases, 8 bases remained unmatched. The CDR3 runs to 15 residues. The germline V gene has CDR1 SGHKS and CDR2 YYEKEE (reference sequence). Here the CDR3 reads CASSKNRDSNSPLHF. The CDR3 nucleotides read TGTGCCAGCAGCAAGAACCGGGACAGCAATTCACCCCTCCACTTT.

This clone was found once. The chain carries TRBV9 and TRBJ2-1; 8 nucleotides align to TRBD2. V lost 3 bases to trimming and J lost 7 bases; unmatched junction nucleotides: 9. Germline V gene lookup returns CDR1 SGDLS and CDR2 YYNGEE. The CDR3 has 15 residues. The CDR3 nucleotides are TGTGCCAGCAGCGCGCCGGGACTAGGAGTAAATGAGCAGTTCTTC. Translation gives CASSAPGLGVNEQFF.

The chain links TRBV7-2 to TRBJ2-1; 7 nucleotides align to TRBD1. V lost 5 bases and J lost 3; bases outside the gene matches: 7. The CDR3 length is 15 residues. The V gene's germline CDR1 is SGHTA and CDR2 FQGNSA. The CDR3 spells CASSLQWDSYNEQFF. CDR3 nucleotide sequence: TGTGCCAGCAGCCTCCAATGGGACAGCTACAATGAGCAGTTCTTC. Full variable domain (rest looked up from reference TRBV7-2 and TRBJ2-1): GAGVSQSPSNKVTEKGKDVELRCDPISGHTALYWYRQSLGQGLEFLIYFQGNSAPDKSGLPSDRFSAERTGGSVSTLTIQRTQQEDSAVYLCASSLQWDSYNEQFFGPGTRLTVL.

The chain is built from TRBV2 and TRBJ1-6; D unclear. CDR3 size: 14 residues. Trimming removed 2 bases at V and 5 bases at J, with 7 bases between. CDR1 and CDR2 (germline): SNHLY, FYNNEI. CDR3 in DNA: TGTGCCAGCAGTGAATCCGGTGATAATTCACCCCTCCACTTT. Protein product: CASSESGDNSPLHF.

Concerning this clone: The germline gene is not matched at one end of the junction; a read error may be the cause. At the DNA level, this CDR3 is encoded by other sequences in the same sample as well. V usage is TRBV7-3 and J usage is TRBJ2-7; 7 bases are shared with TRBD1. Germline V lookup: CDR1 SGHTA, CDR2 FQGTGA. The CDR3 is 15 residues long. The CDR3 nucleotides read TGTGCCAGTAGCTTAGGCGACAGGGATTCGGGTGAGCAGTACTTC. The encoded protein is CASSLGDRDSGEQYF. The whole variable domain, remainder taken from reference TRBV7-3 and TRBJ2-7, is GAGVSQTPSNKVTEKGKYVELRCDPISGHTALYWYRQSLGQGPEFLIYFQGTGAADDSGLPNDRFFAVRPEGSVSTLKIQRTERGDSAVYLCASSLGDRDSGEQYFGPGTRLTVT.

The chain employs TRBV5-5 and TRBJ2-7; 8 bases map to TRBD1. Trimming removed 0 bases from V and 4 bases from J; junction bases left unmatched: 6. Germline V lookup: CDR1 SGHKS, CDR2 YYEKEE (reference sequence). The CDR3 sequence is 15 residues long. The CDR3 loop reads CASSLVQGALYEQYF. Here the CDR3 DNA reads TGTGCCAGCAGCTTGGTGCAGGGGGCTCTTTACGAGCAGTACTTC.

V and J are TRBV7-9 and TRBJ1-5; no reliable D call. This CDR3 spans 13 amino acids. CDR1 and CDR2 from the germline V gene are SEHNR and FQNEAQ (reference sequence). Trimming took off 2 bases at V and 5 bases at J, with 7 bases between the two ends. The CDR3 bases are TGTGCCAGCAGCTTAACATCGTATCAGCCCCAGCATTTT. Translating it yields CASSLTSYQPQHF.

The rearrangement joins TRBV2 to TRBJ1-2; D unresolved. Deletions cut 7 bases from V and 9 bases from J, with 15 bases between. The CDR3 extends over 12 amino acids. CDR1 is SNHLY, CDR2 FYNNEI, per germline. The CDR3 nucleotides are TGTGCCAGCAATATCGGCCAAGGGAGCTACACCTTC. Translating it yields CASNIGQGSYTF.

The chain combines TRBV7-2 with TRBJ1-3; 7 nucleotides line up with TRBD1. The CDR3 covers 15 residues. Germline V CDR1 and CDR2: SGHTA, FQGNSA. V gave up 5 bases and J gave up 4 bases; unmatched junction bases: 8. DNA of the CDR3: TGTGCCAGCAGCCCACCCGGGACAGTGGGAAACACCATATATTTT. It translates to CASSPPGTVGNTIYF.

The DNA for the CDR3 is TGTGCCAGCAGTTACCGGGACACGCGGGCCTACGAGCAGTACTTC. Translated, it gives CASSYRDTRAYEQYF. The rearrangement uses TRBV28 and TRBJ2-7; weak D call: TRBD1 (6 bases). V was pared by 4 bases and J by 2 bases, with 15 bases between. CDR1 and CDR2 from the germline V gene are MDHEN and SYDVKM. This CDR3 comprises 15 residues.

This clone has a single count. V and J are TRBV27 and TRBJ2-2, with 11 bases fitting TRBD1. CDR1 is MNHEY and CDR2 is SMNVEV in the germline V gene (reference sequence). J gave up 7 bases and V 1 base, and 11 bases lay outside the gene matches. The CDR3 contains 18 residues. CDR3 sequence (DNA): TGTGCCAGCAGTTTATACCCCCCGGGACAGGGGGTGAACGGGGAGCTGTTTTTT. The encoded protein is CASSLYPPGQGVNGELFF.